This is a list of T cell receptor beta chains from one sample in a study of vaccination and CD4 T cells after COVID-19. In TCRdb, the PCR reads were re-called with MiXCR into one record per CDR3 protein. The sample includes fewer than 25,000 distinct CDR3 sequences, about 43% of them seen just once. These receptors lack a known antigen. This sample comprised CD4+ T cells from blood, cultured in vitro, obtained about 7 months after SARS-CoV-2 vaccination. The receptors come from a human donor who had recovered from COVID-19. Both conserved end residues are trimmed from each CDR3. Part of the rows lack a size; the others show once, few, many or a class for expanded clones.

clone_size	v_call	j_call	cdr3_aa
-	TRBV7-8	TRBJ2-3	ASSPSSSLY
-	TRBV10-3	TRBJ2-7	AISESGGTWTYEQY
-	TRBV20-1	TRBJ2-5	SAARTEIVETQY
-	TRBV28	TRBJ1-5	ASRQMGGSNQPQH
few	TRBV6-4	TRBJ1-1	ASSDRDNTEAF
-	TRBV20-1	TRBJ2-5	SVAGETQY
few	TRBV20-1	TRBJ1-1	SAQTTGGNTEAF
-	TRBV20-1	TRBJ1-5	SASTSNNQPQH
-	TRBV4-1	TRBJ1-2	ASSPTGTRKGGYT
-	TRBV7-2	TRBJ1-3	ASSLLQAGNTIY
-	TRBV20-1	TRBJ1-1	SAGQGSTEAF
large	TRBV7-2	TRBJ2-1	ASSPDYRVNEQF
-	TRBV6-5	TRBJ2-3	ASSYRRQGGTDTQY
-	TRBV5-4	TRBJ2-3	ASSPSGREGDTQY
-	TRBV5-1	TRBJ2-5	ASRVNRGLETQY
-	TRBV6-1	TRBJ2-7	ASSGTVSYEQY
few	TRBV20-1	TRBJ2-1	SARVASGLSYNEQF
few	TRBV7-8	TRBJ1-1	ASSLNANTEAF
few	TRBV27	TRBJ1-5	ASSPQTIHQPQH
few	TRBV7-9	TRBJ2-7	ASSLGRNMGEQY
-	TRBV7-9	TRBJ1-6	ASSLAAGEALH
few	TRBV20-1	TRBJ1-5	SARGLSRGGLLH